This TCR beta chain was sequenced for a study of cytomegalovirus exposure and HLA in healthy donors. Regarding the study as a whole: Donors were assumed by presence/absence analyses to have roughly uniform sequencing depth.

Germline V lookup: CDR1 WSHSY, CDR2 SAAADI. J was trimmed by 10 bases and V by 8 bases; bases with no gene match: 16. This CDR3 region has 15 residues. In this sample, this clone turned up a few times. Its antigen is unknown. A multiplex PCR was run with 60 Vbeta primers and 13 Jbeta primers. Sequenced by immunoSEQ multiplex PCR; TCRdb stores in-frame clones only, minus some. The sample records around 130,000 clones, 8% to 9.5% being singletons. This clonotype was obtained from a man aged 40-55 years in good health and CMV-seronegative. The sample comprised PBMCs. This rearrangement joins TRBV10-2 to TRBJ2-1; TRBD2 agrees at 8 bases. Here the CDR3 DNA reads TGCGCCAGCGTCGAGGTAGCGGGACCGTCTCGCGAGCAGTTCTTC. Residues: CASVEVAGPSREQFF.